This T cell receptor beta chain was recovered during a study of patients and donors after allogeneic stem cell transplantation. TCRdb independently ran MiXCR on the RT-PCR reads; one entry per CDR3 protein. This table holds about 410,000 distinct CDR3 sequences, roughly 16% found once. V dropped 4 bases and J dropped 4 bases, with 13 bases sitting between them. Germline V gene sequence: CDR1 MNHEY, CDR2 SVGAGI. The CDR3 runs 14 residues. This chain joins TRBV6-5 and TRBJ1-1; maybe TRBD1 (5 bases). The origin of this receptor is a human donor who was either an allogeneic HSCT recipient or a stem cell or donor lymphocyte infusion donor (not recorded which). It is not recorded whose cells these are; they may come from a transplant donor. The sample taken for sequencing was blood, either unsorted or a sorted T cell fraction (not recorded which). The CDR3 protein is CASSSTRDGTEAFF. CDR3 coding DNA: TGTGCCAGCAGTTCAACAAGGGACGGCACTGAAGCTTTCTTT.